This entry describes one T cell receptor (beta chain). This clonotype was observed many times. Its cognate antigen has yet to be identified. No base quality values were provided; no much bigger clone lies one nucleotide off. This sample is drawn from a study of T cells after yellow fever vaccination (dated by TCRdb to between 2018 and 2021). Looking at the study overall: The SMART-Seq v4 Ultra Low Input RNA kit was used to prepare libraries from fractions with low cell numbers. The cohort comprised two healthy male donors, one aged 18 to 30 and one aged 30 to 40 years. Blood samples were taken at several timepoints before and after primary and secondary immunization, and bulk PBMC replicates and cell subsets were isolated. To follow T-cell clones before and after both primary and booster YFV17D yellow fever vaccination, bulk TCR alpha and beta repertoires underwent longitudinal sequencing. General findings and caveats noted by the study authors: Because only a couple of donors were included in the study, the extent to which the findings can be generalized is limited. A small fraction of clonotypes appeared in both the CD4 and CD8 compartments, likely as a result of convergent recombination. The secondary T-cell response was found to be weaker but faster than the primary response, with a peak reached on day 5 rather than on day 15. After the booster, most of the clones that had expanded following primary vaccination were detected again (96% of CD4 and 85% to 90% of CD8), which suggests that memory was broadly maintained. Because abundant contaminating clonotypes from the bulk population could be contained in FACS-sorted repertoires, computational filtering was required.

Sample treatment or condition, as interpreted from the label and publication: live attenuated yellow fever vaccine strain. PBMCs were isolated from peripheral blood using a standard Ficoll-Paque protocol. Dynabeads CD4 and CD8 positive selection kits were used to isolate the CD4 and CD8 T-cell fractions. TriZol was used to extract RNA from bulk PBMCs, CD4 and CD8 fractions, and dextramer-positive and dextramer-negative fractions. Compared with germline, V lacks 5 bases and J lacks 3 bases; bases without a gene match: 8. From the cysteine up to the phenylalanine, the CDR3 has a length of 15 residues. Of the read, only the CDR3 DNA is kept; its 45 bases are in frame from base 1. Via the germline V gene (reference sequence), CDR1 is SEHNR and CDR2 FQNEAQ. Instrument used: Illumina NovaSeq 6000. TCR cDNA was made using 5'RACE template switching, a step that added a universal primer site and unique molecular identifiers. cDNA synthesis was primed from both the TCR alpha and TCR beta constant segments. Library amplification used two PCR steps, and the second PCR step added sample barcodes and sequencing adapters. Sequencing of libraries was done on Illumina HiSeq 2500 (2x100 bp) or NovaSeq (2x150 bp). As for the original processing: Demultiplexing of reads and collapsing into UMI consensus sequences were performed with MIGEC, and V(D)J alignment was carried out with MiXCR. Vaccine-responding clonotypes were defined with edgeR using replicate PBMC samples, requiring FDR below 0.01 and a log2 fold change above 5 up to day 15. Each bulk clonotype received a CD4 or CD8 identity based on whether the sequenced CD4 or CD8 repertoire contained that clonotype at higher abundance. In-frame beta chains were kept once TCRdb had trimmed the public reads at Q25 with fastp and called clones with MiXCR. Rows with a matching CDR3 protein are joined into one entry that keeps the most common DNA and genes. It is TCRdb's table, rather than the study itself, that gives the V and J calls and clone size. Recorded for this sample are a few hundred thousand distinct CDR3 sequences; roughly 5% of them occurred a single time. The biggest ten clones account for approximately 3.5% of the sample.

The receptor chain draws on TRBV7-9 and TRBJ1-1; 8 central bases correspond to TRBD1. The origin of this receptor is a man aged 18 to 30 who received the YFV17D yellow fever vaccine. Here the sequenced sample was CD4+ T cells sorted from PBMCs, taken on the day of the yellow fever booster vaccination. The CDR3 corresponds to CASSLRTGRDTEAFF. The bases read TGTGCCAGCAGCCTACGGACAGGGAGGGACACTGAAGCTTTCTTT.